These 29 T cell receptor beta chains were sequenced from one sample in a study of TIL therapy for anti-PD-1-resistant metastatic lung cancer. The time point was: pre-treatment sample, taken before nivolumab and TIL therapy. Tumor tissue came from excised metastases, mostly pleural nodules or supraclavicular lymph nodes. Sequencing used immunoSEQ v3. Produced via immunoSEQ multiplex PCR; TCRdb's table is partial and in-frame only. The sample has about 95,000 clones; less than 70% are singletons. Sample: tumor tissue, taken at baseline. The receptors come from a person between 25 and 80 years old with non-small cell lung cancer.

This clone was recorded once. The chain is built from TRBV2 and TRBJ2-7, with TRBD1 identical over 7 bases. CDR1 SNHLY and CDR2 FYNNEI come from the germline V gene. The CDR3 has 15 amino acids. Unmatched junction bases numbered 10, after V lost 6 bases and J lost 2 bases. The CDR3 reads CASSKINRGAYEQYF. The CDR3, as DNA: TGTGCCAGCAGCAAAATTAACAGGGGAGCCTACGAGCAGTACTTC. The full variable domain, rest sourced from reference TRBV2 and TRBJ2-7, is EPEVTQTPSHQVTQMGQEVILRCVPISNHLYFYWYRQILGQKVEFLVSFYNNEISEKSEIFDDQFSVERPDGSNFTLKIRSTKLEDSAMYFCASSKINRGAYEQYFGPGTRLTVT.

The V and J genes are TRBV11-2 and TRBJ2-7; 9 bases align to TRBD2. The V and J ends lost 3 bases and 2 bases, in that order; junction bases with no gene match: 5. The length of the CDR3 is 15 residues. Germline V gives CDR1 SGHAT, CDR2 FQNNGV. The CDR3 is CASSLTSGDTYEQYF. DNA for the CDR3: TGTGCCAGCAGCTTGACTAGCGGAGACACCTACGAGCAGTACTTC. Full variable domain (missing parts from reference TRBV11-2 and TRBJ2-7): EAGVAQSPRYKIIEKRQSVAFWCNPISGHATLYWYQQILGQGPKLLIQFQNNGVVDDSQLPKDRFSAERLKGVDSTLKIQPAKLEDSAVYLCASSLTSGDTYEQYFGPGTRLTVT.

The V gene is TRBV5-1, the J gene TRBJ2-2; D gene ambiguous. The length of the CDR3 is 14 residues. Per the germline V gene, CDR1 is SGHRS and CDR2 is YFSETQ. V dropped 4 bases and J dropped 2 bases, with 9 bases sitting between them. CDR3 nucleotide sequence: TGCGCCAGCAGCCTTACAAGAAACACCGGGGAGCTGTTTTTT. Its translation is CASSLTRNTGELFF.

The chain carries TRBV7-3 and TRBJ2-1; D gene ambiguous. This CDR3 contains 13 residues. V lost 5 bases and J 10 bases, leaving 15 bases between the germline ends. CDR1 SGHTA and CDR2 FQGTGA come from the germline V gene. The CDR3 region is CASSATRVDEQFF. The CDR3 DNA is TGTGCCAGCAGCGCGACAAGGGTGGACGAGCAGTTCTTC.

The DNA for the CDR3 is TGTGCCAGCAGCCCCGGACAGGGGTCGGATTACTCTGGAAACACCATATATTTT. Protein sequence: CASSPGQGSDYSGNTIYF. This chain connects TRBV7-2 to TRBJ1-3; 9 bases map to TRBD1. Germline values: CDR1 SGHTA, CDR2 FQGNSA. Germline trimming cut 5 bases from V and 0 bases from J; bases unmatched to any gene: 11. The CDR3 is made up of 18 amino acids.

This chain uses TRBV6-5 with TRBJ1-1, with 10 bases that match TRBD1. The CDR3 covers 15 residues. V lost 4 bases to trimming and J lost 6 bases; unmatched junction nucleotides: 8. Germline lookup yields CDR1 MNHEY and CDR2 SVGAGI. The CDR3 DNA reads as TGTGCCAGCAGTTCATCCCGGACAGGGGGGGCTGAAGCTTTCTTT. It yields the protein CASSSSRTGGAEAFF.

This clone has a handful of counts. This chain uses TRBV7-6 with TRBJ1-5; D unresolved. This CDR3 spans 15 amino acids. Trimming shortened V by 0 bases and J by 4 bases, and 10 bases separated the two germline ends. Germline V gene data show CDR1 as SGHVS and CDR2 as FNYEAQ. Here the CDR3 reads CASSLASGMNQPQHF. DNA for the CDR3: TGTGCCAGCAGCTTAGCATCTGGGATGAATCAGCCCCAGCATTTT.

This clone showed up many times. The chain combines TRBV5-4 with TRBJ2-5, with 10 bases fitting TRBD2. CDR3 length equals 15 residues. Germline V gene sequence: CDR1 SGHNT, CDR2 YYREEE (reference sequence). The junction had 9 bases not matched to a gene; V was cut back by 4 bases and J by 6 bases. The CDR3 region is CASSLGLAGVKTQYF. DNA of the CDR3: TGTGCCAGCAGCCTTGGGCTAGCGGGGGTAAAGACCCAGTACTTC.

The genes are TRBV11-2 and TRBJ1-3; a possible D gene is TRBD1 (6 bases). The CDR3 consists of 17 residues. Germline lookup yields CDR1 SGHAT and CDR2 FQNNGV. Trimming took 4 bases from V and 4 from J, leaving 20 bases between them. The CDR3 here is CASSSVRGRLRGNTIYF. DNA of the CDR3: TGTGCCAGCAGCTCAGTCCGGGGGCGCCTGAGGGGAAACACCATATATTTT.

There are a few counts of this clone. The chain recombines TRBV27 with TRBJ2-7, with 10 bases fitting TRBD1. This CDR3 comprises 15 residues. The junction had 10 bases not matched to a gene; V was cut back by 5 bases and J by 6 bases. In germline, CDR1 is MNHEY, CDR2 SMNVEV (reference sequence). The CDR3 region has the DNA TGTGCCAGCAGTAACTCCGGGACAGGGGCACGCGAGCAGTACTTC. Its protein is CASSNSGTGAREQYF.

The J gene is TRBJ1-2, the V gene TRBV9, with D unresolved. The CDR3 has 14 amino acids. Germline V gives CDR1 SGDLS, CDR2 YYNGEE. Trimming pared 0 bases from V and 2 bases from J, leaving 8 bases between. CDR3 loop: CASSVGTRNYGYTF. CDR3 sequence (DNA): TGTGCCAGCAGCGTAGGTACAAGGAACTATGGCTACACCTTC.

The chain employs TRBV7-2 and TRBJ1-4; no definite D call. CDR1 is SGHTA, CDR2 FQGNSA, per germline. The length of the CDR3 is 16 residues. V was pared by 1 base and J by 5 bases, with 14 bases between. Here the CDR3 reads CASSLELGRTNEKLFF. CDR3 bases: TGTGCCAGCAGCTTAGAATTGGGCAGGACCAATGAAAAACTGTTTTTT.

The gene calls are TRBV5-1 and TRBJ2-3, with 7 nucleotides matching TRBD2. Germline values: CDR1 SGHRS, CDR2 YFSETQ. The CDR3 extends over 15 amino acids. Trimming cost V 0 bases and J 1 base; bases outside gene matches: 2. The CDR3 here is CASSLGLAGTDTQYF. CDR3 bases: TGCGCCAGCAGCTTGGGGCTAGCGGGCACAGATACGCAGTATTTT. Based on the CDR3 plus reference TRBV5-1 and TRBJ2-3, the full variable domain is KAGVTQTPRYLIKTRGQQVTLSCSPISGHRSVSWYQQTPGQGLQFLFEYFSETQRNKGNFPGRFSGRQFSNSRSEMNVSTLELGDSALYLCASSLGLAGTDTQYFGPGTRLTVL.

This chain uses TRBV14 with TRBJ2-5, with D tentatively TRBD2 (5 bases). Germline values: CDR1 SGHDN, CDR2 FVKESK. V was pared by 4 bases and J by 3 bases, with 9 bases between. The CDR3 is made up of 13 amino acids. CDR3 region: CASSPTRKETQYF. The CDR3 coding sequence is TGTGCCAGCAGCCCCACTAGGAAAGAGACCCAGTACTTC.

The V call is TRBV24-1, the J call TRBJ2-5; 12 nucleotides match TRBD2. V lost 6 bases to trimming and J lost 5 bases; unmatched junction nucleotides: 3. The CDR3 loop spans 14 amino acids. CDR1 is KGHDR, CDR2 SFDVKD, per germline. CDR3 residues: CATSTSGGPETQYF. The CDR3 region has the DNA TGTGCCACCAGTACTAGCGGGGGGCCCGAGACCCAGTACTTC.

A few counts support this clone. Additional DNA sequences in this sample encode the identical CDR3. The chain carries TRBV12-3 or TRBV12-4 and TRBJ2-2; D ambiguous. V shed 6 bases and J shed 1 base, with 6 bases lying between them. The CDR3 is 13 residues long. The CDR3 sequence is CASRTGNTGELFF. CDR3 nucleotide sequence: TGTGCCAGCAGGACGGGGAACACCGGGGAGCTGTTTTTT.

The gene calls are TRBV3-1 (or the pseudogene TRBV3-2) and TRBJ2-2; D not resolved. Looked up from germline, CDR1 is LGHDT and CDR2 is YNNKEL (reference sequence). V lost 2 bases, J lost 6 bases, and 10 bases lay in between. CDR3 length equals 14 residues. DNA of the CDR3: TGTGCCAGCAGCCAATTGATGGAAGCCGGGGAGCTGTTTTTT. Amino acid sequence: CASSQLMEAGELFF.

This clone appeared a few times. The rearrangement links TRBV19 to TRBJ2-2, with D hard to call. In germline, CDR1 is LNHDA, CDR2 SQIVND (reference sequence). The CDR3 runs 12 residues. Between the trimmed V and J ends, which lost 7 bases and 1 base, there was a span of 4 bases. The CDR3 sequence: CASKWNTGELFF. DNA of the CDR3: TGTGCCAGTAAGTGGAACACCGGGGAGCTGTTTTTT.

V is TRBV29-1 and J is TRBJ1-2; D remains unclear. The CDR3 is 12 residues long. CDR1 and CDR2 from the germline V gene are SQVTM and ANQGSEA. Trimming removed 3 bases at V and 0 bases at J, with 5 bases between. CDR3 sequence (DNA): TGCAGCGTTGATGGGTCTAACTATGGCTACACCTTC. This codes for CSVDGSNYGYTF.

V is TRBV19 and J is TRBJ1-1; tentative D call: TRBD1 (5 bases). The CDR3 length is 14 residues. Trimming stripped 5 bases from V and 5 bases from J, with 15 bases between. Germline V gene sequence: CDR1 LNHDA, CDR2 SQIVND (reference sequence). The CDR3 spells CASSRERGGTEAFF. DNA of the CDR3: TGTGCCAGTAGTCGTGAGAGGGGAGGGACTGAAGCTTTCTTT.

J is TRBJ2-1 and V is TRBV6-5; 8 positions match TRBD1. V trimming: 7 bases; J trimming: 1 base; junction bases outside the gene matches: 6. The CDR3 totals 15 residues. Germline V gene lookup returns CDR1 MNHEY and CDR2 SVGAGI. The CDR3, as DNA: TGTGCCAGCAAGGACAGGGTTGGATCCTACAATGAGCAGTTCTTC. Encoded protein: CASKDRVGSYNEQFF.

CDR3 sequence reads: CASNIDPSQEQYF. CDR3 DNA sequence: TGTGCCAGCAACATCGACCCATCGCAGGAGCAGTACTTC. The gene calls are TRBV12-3 or TRBV12-4 and TRBJ2-7; unclear D gene. The ends were cut back, 7 bases at V and 7 bases at J, with 17 bases in the middle. The length of the CDR3 is 13 residues.

As DNA, the CDR3 is TGTGCCACCGCAGACAGGCCCGACTATGGCTACACCTTC. Translated: CATADRPDYGYTF. The V and J genes are TRBV6-5 and TRBJ1-2; the D gene is possibly TRBD1 (6 bases). CDR1 MNHEY and CDR2 SVGAGI come from the germline V gene. The CDR3 runs 13 residues. V was cut by 10 bases and J by 3 bases, with 15 bases left in between.

The chain joins TRBV6-2 or TRBV6-3 to TRBJ2-7; 7 bases match TRBD1. Looked up from germline, CDR1 is MNHEY and CDR2 is SVGEGT. This CDR3 comprises 15 residues. The J segment lost 3 bases and the V segment lost 0 bases, leaving 5 bases of the junction unmatched. CDR3 protein: CASSYSPGQIYEQYF. CDR3 sequence (DNA): TGTGCCAGCAGTTACTCCCCGGGACAGATCTACGAGCAGTACTTC.

This clone was observed many times. V usage is TRBV12-3 or TRBV12-4 and J usage is TRBJ2-2; no clear D. CDR3 length equals 10 residues. Deletions cut 5 bases from V and 9 bases from J, with 4 bases between. In DNA, the CDR3 is TGTGCCAGCAGTGGGAGGGAGCTGTTTTTT. Translation: CASSGRELFF.

Only a few counts were recorded for this clone. This sequence joins TRBV7-9 and TRBJ2-3; 8 bases line up with TRBD1. Losses at the gene ends were 6 bases for V and 7 bases for J; bases not matched to a gene: 9. Per the germline V gene, CDR1 is SEHNR and CDR2 is FQNEAQ (reference sequence). CDR3 length: 14 residues. CDR3 region: CASRVGQGENTQYF. In nucleotides, the CDR3 is TGTGCCAGCAGGGTAGGACAGGGTGAAAATACGCAGTATTTT.

The rearrangement links TRBV5-6 to TRBJ2-1, with 7 bases fitting TRBD1. CDR1 and CDR2 (germline): SGHDT, YYEEEE. Trimming removed 4 bases from V and 7 bases from J; junction bases left unmatched: 8. This CDR3 comprises 14 residues. The CDR3 here is CASSRQGWGNEQFF. CDR3 nucleotides: TGTGCCAGCAGCCGACAGGGATGGGGGAATGAGCAGTTCTTC.

The CDR3 loop is CAWSRQGETQYF. The CDR3, as DNA: TGTGCCTGGTCTCGACAGGGAGAGACCCAGTACTTC. This sequence joins TRBV30 and TRBJ2-5, with 7 bases matching TRBD1. The CDR3 is 12 residues long. Germline values: CDR1 GTSNPN, CDR2 SVGIG (reference sequence). J lost 4 bases, V lost 5 bases, and 4 bases had no gene match.

This clone was seen just once. The CDR3 coding sequence is TGTGCCAGCAGCCCACGGACTAGCGGGAGGGTTTGGGGAGAGACCCAGTACTTC. Its protein product is CASSPRTSGRVWGETQYF. V gene TRBV3-1 (or the pseudogene TRBV3-2) combines with J gene TRBJ2-5; TRBD2 agrees at 15 bases. J was trimmed by 4 bases and V by 4 bases; bases with no gene match: 10. Germline-derived CDR1 and CDR2 are LGHDT and YNNKEL (reference sequence). CDR3 length equals 18 residues.